These 27 T cell receptor beta chains share one sample of origin, sequenced in a study of blood T cell repertoires in COVID-19. Generated by immunoSEQ multiplex PCR, the TCRdb table keeps only in-frame clones and is missing some. The sample records hundreds of thousands of clones, around 84% being singletons. The sequenced sample was peripheral blood. The receptors shown here come from a human donor in a cohort sampled during active COVID-19.

The rearrangement joins TRBV5-8 to TRBJ1-5; 11 bases are a match to TRBD1. Germline V gene sequence: CDR1 SGHTS, CDR2 YDEGEE. The CDR3 loop spans 19 amino acids. V gave up 1 base and J gave up 0 bases; unmatched junction bases: 9. The CDR3 DNA follows: TGTGCCAGCAGCTTGATATATGGGACAGGGGGGTATAGCAATCAGCCCCAGCATTTT. Amino acids: CASSLIYGTGGYSNQPQHF.

J is TRBJ1-2 and V is TRBV12-3 or TRBV12-4; D remains ambiguous. Trimming took 6 bases from V and 8 from J, leaving 16 bases between them. The length of the CDR3 is 13 residues. The CDR3 spells CASSRTRGGGYTF. The DNA of the CDR3 is TGTGCCAGCAGCCGCACCCGGGGTGGCGGCTACACCTTC.

The chain uses TRBV12-5 and TRBJ1-5; D is unclear. This CDR3 comprises 14 residues. Germline CDR1 reads LGHNT; CDR2 reads FRNRAP. Between the trimmed V and J ends, which lost 5 bases and 3 bases, there was a span of 11 bases. As DNA, the CDR3 is TGTGCTAGTGGTCCTGGGCCCTCCAATCAGCCCCAGCATTTT. As protein: CASGPGPSNQPQHF.

The rearrangement joins TRBV30 to TRBJ2-7; TRBD1 aligns across 7 bases. Losses at the gene ends were 2 bases for V and 9 bases for J; bases not matched to a gene: 10. Per germline, CDR1 GTSNPN and CDR2 SVGIG (reference sequence). This CDR3 contains 13 residues. The CDR3, as DNA: TGTGCCTGGAGTATCGGGACAGTCGCGACGCAGTACTTC. It yields the protein CAWSIGTVATQYF.

The gene calls are TRBV6-5 and TRBJ2-4; 10 bases are a match to TRBD1. Germline values: CDR1 MNHEY, CDR2 SVGAGI. Losses at the gene ends were 6 bases for V and 4 bases for J; bases not matched to a gene: 6. The CDR3 totals 15 residues. The CDR3 protein is CASRPTGGRKNIQYF. Here the CDR3 DNA reads TGTGCCAGCAGACCGACAGGGGGCCGGAAAAACATTCAGTACTTC.

CDR3 amino acids: CASSQGTEDTGELFF. In DNA, the CDR3 is TGTGCCAGCAGCCAAGGGACAGAGGACACCGGGGAGCTGTTTTTT. V gene TRBV4-2 combines with J gene TRBJ2-2; maybe TRBD1 (6 bases). Per germline, CDR1 LGHNA and CDR2 YNFKEQ. The CDR3 extends over 15 amino acids. V was cut by 1 base and J by 3 bases, with 9 bases left in between.

Comment on this clone: At one end the junction does not follow the germline gene, possibly because of a read error. The chain recombines TRBV7-7 with TRBJ2-1; 12 nucleotides align to TRBD2. The CDR3 is 18 residues long. Germline lookup yields CDR1 SSHAT and CDR2 FNYEAQ (reference sequence). This chain's CDR3 is CASSSLAGGTSSYNEQFF. The CDR3 region has the DNA TGTGCTAGCAGCTCGCTAGCGGGGGGGACTAGCTCCTACAATGAGCAGTTCTTC.

The V and J genes are TRBV28 and TRBJ2-3; TRBD2 is a possible D gene (6 bases). Germline V CDR1 and CDR2: MDHEN, SYDVKM. The CDR3 loop spans 15 amino acids. The V end lost 2 bases, the J end lost 4 bases, and 13 bases lay between the germline ends. The CDR3 loop is CASSLGGRRADTQYF. As DNA, the CDR3 is TGTGCCAGCAGTTTAGGTGGGAGGAGGGCAGATACGCAGTATTTT. The full variable domain, with the rest looked up from reference TRBV28 and TRBJ2-3, is DVKVTQSSRYLVKRTGEKVFLECVQDMDHENMFWYRQDPGLGLRLIYFSYDVKMKEKGDIPEGYSVSREKKERFSLILESASTNQTSMYLCASSLGGRRADTQYFGPGTRLTVL.

This clone was seen only a few times. V is TRBV12-5 and J is TRBJ1-3; D gene uncertain. The CDR3 loop spans 11 amino acids. Looked up from germline, CDR1 is LGHNT and CDR2 is FRNRAP. Trimming removed 7 bases at V and 10 bases at J, with 11 bases between. CDR3 protein: CASEISGTIYF. CDR3 DNA sequence: TGTGCTAGTGAGATCTCGGGTACCATATATTTT.

This chain joins TRBV12-3 or TRBV12-4 and TRBJ2-3, with a tentative D call TRBD2 (6 bases). V shed 6 bases and J shed 7 bases, with 14 bases lying between them. The CDR3 consists of 13 residues. In nucleotides, the CDR3 is TGTGCCAGCAGGGAGGGGCGTATATATACGCAGTATTTT. It translates to CASREGRIYTQYF.

The chain uses TRBV19 and TRBJ2-5, with TRBD2 identical over 10 bases. This CDR3 region has 16 residues. The V gene end was trimmed by 4 bases and the J gene end by 5 bases; junction bases not matched to a gene: 10. Germline V gives CDR1 LNHDA, CDR2 SQIVND (reference sequence). DNA for the CDR3: TGTGCCAGTAGTAACGAGCGGGAGGGCCTCGGTGAGACCCAGTACTTC. This codes for CASSNEREGLGETQYF.

CDR3 sequence reads: CASSPFTGELFF. The DNA for the CDR3 is TGTGCCAGCAGCCCCTTCACCGGGGAGCTGTTTTTT. V and J are TRBV11-2 and TRBJ2-2; D remains unclear. V lost 5 bases to trimming and J lost 4 bases, with 5 bases between them. The germline V gene encodes CDR1 SGHAT and CDR2 FQNNGV. There are 12 residues in the CDR3.

The chain combines TRBV11-3 with TRBJ1-5; TRBD1 is a possible D gene (6 bases). The CDR3 is 13 residues long. Trimming took off 6 bases at V and 4 bases at J, with 10 bases between the two ends. Germline CDR1 SGHNT, CDR2 YENEEA. For the CDR3, the DNA is TGTGCCAGCAGACCTCAGGGGAATCAGCCCCAGCATTTT. It translates to CASRPQGNQPQHF.

V is TRBV29-1 and J is TRBJ2-1, with TRBD2 identical over 12 bases. V lost 0 bases and J lost 4; bases outside the gene matches: 4. CDR1 is SQVTM, CDR2 ANQGSEA, per germline. There are 16 residues in the CDR3. The CDR3 bases are TGCAGCGTTGAAGATCCGCTAGCGGGGGGGTACAATGAGCAGTTCTTC. Its translation is CSVEDPLAGGYNEQFF.

The chain links TRBV25-1 to TRBJ2-1; 8 bases line up with TRBD2. The length of the CDR3 is 14 residues. From germline, CDR1 is MGHDK and CDR2 SYGVNS. Trimming cost V 8 bases and J 8 bases; bases outside gene matches: 11. This chain's CDR3 is CASPRGGLVHEQFF. CDR3 nucleotide sequence: TGTGCCAGCCCTAGGGGGGGACTAGTCCATGAGCAGTTCTTC.

This clone was picked up a small number of times. The chain joins TRBV5-1 to TRBJ2-2; D is unresolved. The CDR3 spans 16 residues. Germline V gene lookup returns CDR1 SGHRS and CDR2 YFSETQ. V gave up 1 base and J gave up 6 bases, with 16 bases separating them. The CDR3 reads CASSLLSAGGPGELFF. The CDR3 coding sequence is TGCGCCAGCAGCTTGTTGTCTGCAGGTGGGCCCGGGGAGCTGTTTTTT.

This clone was observed a single time. The chain links TRBV28 to TRBJ1-3, with TRBD1 as a possible D gene (6 bases). CDR1 MDHEN and CDR2 SYDVKM come from the germline V gene. The CDR3 contains 17 residues. Deletions cut 2 bases from V and 0 bases from J, with 14 bases between. For the CDR3, the DNA is TGTGCCAGCAGTTTACGGGCAGGGGACCTCTCTGGAAACACCATATATTTT. Its translation is CASSLRAGDLSGNTIYF.

The V gene is TRBV7-9, the J gene TRBJ2-1; tentatively, D is TRBD2 (5 bases). The germline V gene has CDR1 SEHNR and CDR2 FQNEAQ (reference sequence). There are 17 residues in the CDR3. V gave up 5 bases and J gave up 2 bases, with 19 bases separating them. In nucleotides, the CDR3 is TGTGCCAGCAGCCCGCAGTCCTGGGGAGATACCTACAATGAGCAGTTCTTC. Amino acid sequence: CASSPQSWGDTYNEQFF.

This chain links TRBV3-1 (or the pseudogene TRBV3-2) with TRBJ1-3; tentative D call: TRBD1 (6 bases). CDR3 length: 15 residues. V dropped 2 bases and J dropped 2 bases, with 10 bases sitting between them. Germline V gene lookup returns CDR1 LGHDT and CDR2 YNNKEL (reference sequence). The CDR3 protein is CASSQRGAAGNTIYF. CDR3 nucleotides: TGTGCCAGCAGCCAACGGGGGGCTGCTGGAAACACCATATATTTT.

The genes are TRBV7-9 and TRBJ1-2, with 7 nucleotides matching TRBD1. Losses at the gene ends were 7 bases for V and 2 bases for J; bases not matched to a gene: 7. The CDR3 has 14 amino acids. CDR1 and CDR2 (germline): SEHNR, FQNEAQ (reference sequence). The CDR3 protein is CASTPTQGNYGYTF. The DNA for the CDR3 is TGTGCCAGCACCCCTACACAGGGGAACTATGGCTACACCTTC.

The chain has TRBV28 and TRBJ1-2; D unclear. V dropped 1 base and J dropped 2 bases, with 17 bases sitting between them. The CDR3 sequence is 17 residues long. CDR1 and CDR2 (germline): MDHEN, SYDVKM. CDR3 sequence: CASSLYSPEGLNYGYTF. The CDR3 DNA sequence: TGTGCCAGCAGTTTATATAGCCCGGAGGGTCTCAACTATGGCTACACCTTC.

The rearrangement links TRBV19 to TRBJ1-1; tentative D call: TRBD1 (5 bases). V lost 1 base, J lost 0 bases, and 12 bases lay in between. Germline V gene sequence: CDR1 LNHDA, CDR2 SQIVND (reference sequence). CDR3 length equals 16 residues. Written as DNA, the CDR3 is TGTGCCAGTAGTATAGGGCCAGGGAGGATGAACACTGAAGCTTTCTTT. This encodes CASSIGPGRMNTEAFF.

The gene calls are TRBV5-1 and TRBJ2-1; possible D gene TRBD2, 6 bases. This CDR3 comprises 13 residues. The germline CDR1 and CDR2 sequences are SGHRS and YFSETQ. V gave up 2 bases and J gave up 8 bases, with 11 bases separating them. The CDR3 region is CASSFAGFDEQFF. For the CDR3, the DNA is TGCGCCAGCAGCTTCGCGGGGTTCGATGAGCAGTTCTTC.

The chain joins TRBV5-1 to TRBJ1-3, with D possibly TRBD1 on 5 matching bases. This CDR3 is 15 amino acids long. Germline lookup yields CDR1 SGHRS and CDR2 YFSETQ. V was trimmed by 0 bases and J by 2 bases, leaving 9 bases between them. The CDR3 nucleotides are TGCGCCAGCAGCTTGGCAGGGTCTACTGGAAACACCATATATTTT. Translated: CASSLAGSTGNTIYF.

The J gene is TRBJ1-1, the V gene TRBV28; a weak D match, TRBD1 (6 bases). The ends were cut back, 5 bases at V and 0 bases at J, with 19 bases in the middle. The length of the CDR3 is 17 residues. In germline, CDR1 is MDHEN, CDR2 SYDVKM. CDR3 residues: CASSPSERGKMNTEAFF. The CDR3 nucleotides are TGTGCCAGCAGTCCCTCCGAGAGGGGGAAGATGAACACTGAAGCTTTCTTT.

The chain has TRBV19 and TRBJ2-3, with D perhaps TRBD2 (6 bases). The CDR3 covers 14 residues. Trimming took off 3 bases at V and 3 bases at J, with 10 bases between the two ends. Germline CDR1 and CDR2: LNHDA and SQIVND (reference sequence). CDR3 region: CASSIGGFTDTQYF. For the CDR3, the DNA is TGTGCCAGTAGTATTGGGGGGTTTACAGATACGCAGTATTTT.

The chain joins TRBV3-1 (or the pseudogene TRBV3-2) to TRBJ1-4; tentatively, D is TRBD1 (5 bases). The CDR3 is 16 amino acids. Trimming left V 2 bases short and J 3 bases short, with 13 bases between. CDR1 is LGHDT and CDR2 is YNNKEL in the germline V gene (reference sequence). CDR3 nucleotide sequence: TGTGCCAGCAGCCAAAACTACGGGGGAGCTAATGAAAAACTGTTTTTT. Protein: CASSQNYGGANEKLFF.